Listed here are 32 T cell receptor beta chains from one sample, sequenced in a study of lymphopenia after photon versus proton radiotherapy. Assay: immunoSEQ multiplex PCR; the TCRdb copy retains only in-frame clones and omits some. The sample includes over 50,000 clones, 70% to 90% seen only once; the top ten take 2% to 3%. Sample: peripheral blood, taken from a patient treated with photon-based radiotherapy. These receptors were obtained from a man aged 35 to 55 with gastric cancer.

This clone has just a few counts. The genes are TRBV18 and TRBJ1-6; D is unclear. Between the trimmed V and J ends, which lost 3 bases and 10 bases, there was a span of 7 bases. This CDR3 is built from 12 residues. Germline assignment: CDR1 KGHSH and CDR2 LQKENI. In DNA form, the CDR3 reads TGTGCCAGCTCACCGAGCGGGTCACCCCTCCACTTT. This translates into CASSPSGSPLHF.

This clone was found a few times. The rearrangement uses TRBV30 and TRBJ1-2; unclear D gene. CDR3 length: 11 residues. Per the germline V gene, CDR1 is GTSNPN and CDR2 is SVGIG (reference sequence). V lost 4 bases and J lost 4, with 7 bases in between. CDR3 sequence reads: CAWTLSYGYTF. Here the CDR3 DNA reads TGTGCCTGGACACTATCCTATGGCTACACCTTC.

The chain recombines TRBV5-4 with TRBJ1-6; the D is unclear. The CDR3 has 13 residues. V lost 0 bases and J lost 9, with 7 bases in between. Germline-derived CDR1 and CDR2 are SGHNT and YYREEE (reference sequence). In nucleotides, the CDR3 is TGTGCCAGCAGCTTGGCCCCGTCTTCACCCCTCCACTTT. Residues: CASSLAPSSPLHF.

CDR3 amino acids: CASSPRSGGISNQPQHF. CDR3 nucleotides: TGTGCCAGCAGTCCGCGCTCAGGGGGTATAAGCAATCAGCCCCAGCATTTT. The chain uses TRBV27 and TRBJ1-5; 7 nucleotides line up with TRBD1. Germline trimming cut 5 bases from V and 1 base from J; bases unmatched to any gene: 11. Germline V gene data show CDR1 as MNHEY and CDR2 as SMNVEV (reference sequence). The CDR3 is 17 residues long.

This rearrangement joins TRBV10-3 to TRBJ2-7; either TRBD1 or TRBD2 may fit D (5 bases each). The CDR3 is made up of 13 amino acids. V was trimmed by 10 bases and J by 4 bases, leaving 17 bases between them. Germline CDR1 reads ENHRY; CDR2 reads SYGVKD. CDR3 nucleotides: TGTGCCAGCCGGGACCGCCCTGAGTACGAGCAGTACTTC. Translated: CASRDRPEYEQYF.

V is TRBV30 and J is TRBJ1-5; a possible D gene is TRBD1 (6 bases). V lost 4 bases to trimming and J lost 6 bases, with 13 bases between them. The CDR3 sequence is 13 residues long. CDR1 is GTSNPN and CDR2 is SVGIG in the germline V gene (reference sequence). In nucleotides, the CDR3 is TGTGCCTGGAATGCAGGGGCTGGTCAGCCCCAGCATTTT. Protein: CAWNAGAGQPQHF.

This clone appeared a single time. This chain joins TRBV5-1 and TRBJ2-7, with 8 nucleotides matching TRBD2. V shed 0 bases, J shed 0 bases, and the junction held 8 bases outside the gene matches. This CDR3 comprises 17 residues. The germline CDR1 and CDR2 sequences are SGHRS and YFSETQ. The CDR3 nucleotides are TGCGCCAGCAGCTTGGTCAGCGGGGGCCCCAGCTCCTACGAGCAGTACTTC. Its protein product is CASSLVSGGPSSYEQYF.

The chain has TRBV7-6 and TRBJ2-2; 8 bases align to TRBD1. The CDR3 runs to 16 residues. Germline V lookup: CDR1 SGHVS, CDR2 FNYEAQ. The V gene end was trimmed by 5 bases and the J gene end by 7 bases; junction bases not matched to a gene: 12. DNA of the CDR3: TGTGCCAGCAGCCCTCCGCGGGCAGGGGGCCACGGGGAGCTGTTTTTT. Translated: CASSPPRAGGHGELFF.

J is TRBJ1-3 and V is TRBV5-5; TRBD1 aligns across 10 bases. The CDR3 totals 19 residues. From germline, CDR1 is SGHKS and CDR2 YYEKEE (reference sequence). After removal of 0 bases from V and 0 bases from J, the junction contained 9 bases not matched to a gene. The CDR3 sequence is CASSLAGTGVLTSGNTIYF. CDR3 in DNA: TGTGCCAGCAGCTTGGCCGGGACAGGGGTATTGACCTCTGGAAACACCATATATTTT. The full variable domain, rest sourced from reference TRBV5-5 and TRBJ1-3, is DAGVTQSPTHLIKTRGQQVTLRCSPISGHKSVSWYQQVLGQGPQFIFQYYEKEERGRGNFPDRFSARQFPNYSSELNVNALLLGDSALYLCASSLAGTGVLTSGNTIYFGEGSWLTVV.

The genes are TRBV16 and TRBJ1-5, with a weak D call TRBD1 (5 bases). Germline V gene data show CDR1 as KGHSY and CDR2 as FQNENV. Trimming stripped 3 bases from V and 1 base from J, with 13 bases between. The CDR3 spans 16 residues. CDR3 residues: CASSHRDSGSNQPQHF. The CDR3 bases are TGTGCCAGCAGCCACCGGGACTCGGGGAGCAATCAGCCCCAGCATTTT.

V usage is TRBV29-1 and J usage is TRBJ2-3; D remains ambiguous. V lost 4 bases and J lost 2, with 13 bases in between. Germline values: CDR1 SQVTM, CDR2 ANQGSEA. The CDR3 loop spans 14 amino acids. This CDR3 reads CSVVAEPFTDTQYF. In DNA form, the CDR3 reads TGCAGCGTTGTGGCCGAACCCTTCACAGATACGCAGTATTTT.

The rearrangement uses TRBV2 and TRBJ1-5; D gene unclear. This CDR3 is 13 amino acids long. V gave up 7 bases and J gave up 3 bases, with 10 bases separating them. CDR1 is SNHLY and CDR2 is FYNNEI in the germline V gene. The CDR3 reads CASNRDFNQPQHF. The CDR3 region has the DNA TGTGCCAGCAACCGCGACTTCAATCAGCCCCAGCATTTT.

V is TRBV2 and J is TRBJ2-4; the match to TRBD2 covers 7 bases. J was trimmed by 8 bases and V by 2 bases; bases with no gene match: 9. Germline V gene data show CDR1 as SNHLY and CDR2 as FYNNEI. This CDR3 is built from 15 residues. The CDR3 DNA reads TGTGCCAGCAGTGAATTTCGGGGGGTAACGGACATTCAGTACTTC. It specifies CASSEFRGVTDIQYF.

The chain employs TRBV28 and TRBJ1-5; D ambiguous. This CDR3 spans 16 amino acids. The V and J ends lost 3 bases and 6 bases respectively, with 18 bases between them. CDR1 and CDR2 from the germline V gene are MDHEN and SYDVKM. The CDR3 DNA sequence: TGTGCCAGCAGTTTTGGGCTGACTGTAGGCGGTCAGCCCCAGCATTTT. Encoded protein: CASSFGLTVGGQPQHF.

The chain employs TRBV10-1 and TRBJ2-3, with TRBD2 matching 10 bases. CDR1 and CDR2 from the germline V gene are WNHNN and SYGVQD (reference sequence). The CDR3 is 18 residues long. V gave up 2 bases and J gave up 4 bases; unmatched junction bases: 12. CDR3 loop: CASSEAQGLARIADTQYF. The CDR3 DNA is TGCGCCAGCAGTGAGGCCCAGGGACTAGCGAGAATTGCAGATACGCAGTATTTT.

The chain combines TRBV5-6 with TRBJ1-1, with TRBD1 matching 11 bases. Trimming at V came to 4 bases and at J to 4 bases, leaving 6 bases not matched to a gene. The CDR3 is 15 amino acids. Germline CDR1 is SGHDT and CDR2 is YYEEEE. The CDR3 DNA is TGTGCCAGCAGCGGACGGACAGGGGGCGGCACTGAAGCTTTCTTT. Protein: CASSGRTGGGTEAFF.

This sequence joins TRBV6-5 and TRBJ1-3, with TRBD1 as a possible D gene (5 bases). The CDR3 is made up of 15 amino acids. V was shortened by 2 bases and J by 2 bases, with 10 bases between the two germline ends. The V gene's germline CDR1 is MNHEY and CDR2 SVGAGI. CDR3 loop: CASSYADSAGNTIYF. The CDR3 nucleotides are TGTGCCAGCAGTTACGCTGACAGTGCTGGAAACACCATATATTTT.

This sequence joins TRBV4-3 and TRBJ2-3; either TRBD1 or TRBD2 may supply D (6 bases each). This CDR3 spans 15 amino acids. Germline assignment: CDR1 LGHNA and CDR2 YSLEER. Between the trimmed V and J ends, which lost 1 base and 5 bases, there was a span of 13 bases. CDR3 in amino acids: CASSQVRGAVDTQYF. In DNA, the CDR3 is TGCGCCAGCAGCCAAGTGAGGGGGGCGGTAGATACGCAGTATTTT.

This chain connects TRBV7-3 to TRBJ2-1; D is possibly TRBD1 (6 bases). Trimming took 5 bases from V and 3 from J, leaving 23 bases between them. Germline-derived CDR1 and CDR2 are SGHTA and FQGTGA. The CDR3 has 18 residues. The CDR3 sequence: CASSPHSPGQGGYNEQFF. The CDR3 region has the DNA TGTGCCAGCAGCCCTCATTCACCGGGACAAGGCGGCTACAATGAGCAGTTCTTC.

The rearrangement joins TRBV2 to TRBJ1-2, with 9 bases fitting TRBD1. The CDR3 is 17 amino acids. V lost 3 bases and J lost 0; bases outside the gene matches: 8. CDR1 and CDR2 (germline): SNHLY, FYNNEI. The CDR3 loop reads CASSERTGAEANYGYTF. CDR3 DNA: TGTGCCAGCAGTGAGAGGACAGGGGCCGAAGCTAACTATGGCTACACCTTC.

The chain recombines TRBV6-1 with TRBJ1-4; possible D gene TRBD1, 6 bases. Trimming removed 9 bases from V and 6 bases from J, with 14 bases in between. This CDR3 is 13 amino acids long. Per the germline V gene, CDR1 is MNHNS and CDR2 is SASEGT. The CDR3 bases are TGTGCCAGAGGGGGGGTAGGGGATGAAAAACTGTTTTTT. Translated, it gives CARGGVGDEKLFF.

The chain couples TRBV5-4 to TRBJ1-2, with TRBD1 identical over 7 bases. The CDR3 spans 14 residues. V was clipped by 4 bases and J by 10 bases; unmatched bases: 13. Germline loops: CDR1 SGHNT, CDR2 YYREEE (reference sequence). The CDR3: CASSRRDSGLDYTF. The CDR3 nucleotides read TGTGCCAGCAGCCGCCGGGACAGTGGTCTTGACTACACCTTC. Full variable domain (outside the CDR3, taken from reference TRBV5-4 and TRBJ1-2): ETGVTQSPTHLIKTRGQQVTLRCSSQSGHNTVSWYQQALGQGPQFIFQYYREEENGRGNFPPRFSGLQFPNYSSELNVNALELDDSALYLCASSRRDSGLDYTFGSGTRLTVV.

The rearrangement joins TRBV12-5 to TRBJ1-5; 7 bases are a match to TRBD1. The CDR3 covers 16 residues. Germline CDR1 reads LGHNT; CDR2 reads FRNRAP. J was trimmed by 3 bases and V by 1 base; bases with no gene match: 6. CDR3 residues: CASGLGKTGPNQPQHF. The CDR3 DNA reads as TGTGCTAGTGGTTTGGGGAAGACAGGGCCCAATCAGCCCCAGCATTTT.

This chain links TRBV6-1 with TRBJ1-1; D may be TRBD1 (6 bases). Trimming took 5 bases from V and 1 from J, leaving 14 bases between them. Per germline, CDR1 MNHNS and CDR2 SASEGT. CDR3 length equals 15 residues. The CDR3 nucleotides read TGTGCCAGCAGTAATCTCGACAGGTCGAACACTGAAGCTTTCTTT. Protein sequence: CASSNLDRSNTEAFF.

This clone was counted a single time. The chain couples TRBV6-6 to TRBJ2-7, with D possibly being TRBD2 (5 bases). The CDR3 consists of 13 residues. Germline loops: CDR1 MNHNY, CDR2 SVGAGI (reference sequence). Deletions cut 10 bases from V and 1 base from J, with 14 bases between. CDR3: CATEGDLSYEQYF. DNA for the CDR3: TGTGCCACAGAGGGAGACCTTTCCTACGAGCAGTACTTC.

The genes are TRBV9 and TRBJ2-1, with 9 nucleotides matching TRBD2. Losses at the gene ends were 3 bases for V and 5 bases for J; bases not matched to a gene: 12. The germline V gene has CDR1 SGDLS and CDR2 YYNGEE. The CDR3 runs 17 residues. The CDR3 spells CASSARLGRGGDNEQFF. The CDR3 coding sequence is TGTGCCAGCAGCGCCCGTCTGGGGCGGGGGGGTGACAATGAGCAGTTCTTC.

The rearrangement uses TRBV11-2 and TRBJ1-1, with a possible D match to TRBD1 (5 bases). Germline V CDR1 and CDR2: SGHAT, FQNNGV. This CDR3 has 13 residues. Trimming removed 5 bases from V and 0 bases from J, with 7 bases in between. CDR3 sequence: CASSVGLNTEAFF. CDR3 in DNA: TGTGCCAGCAGCGTGGGGCTGAACACTGAAGCTTTCTTT.

In DNA form, the CDR3 reads TGTGCCAGCAAGTCATCAGGGATAGGCACTGAAGCTTTCTTT. Translation: CASKSSGIGTEAFF. The V call is TRBV2, the J call TRBJ1-1; possible D gene TRBD1, 5 bases. V was clipped by 7 bases and J by 4 bases, with 16 bases between them. Germline V CDR1 and CDR2: SNHLY, FYNNEI. CDR3 size: 14 residues.

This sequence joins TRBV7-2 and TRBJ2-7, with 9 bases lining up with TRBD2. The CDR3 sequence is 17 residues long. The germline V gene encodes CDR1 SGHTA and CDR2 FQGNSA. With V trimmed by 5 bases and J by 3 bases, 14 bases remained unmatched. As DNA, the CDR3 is TGTGCCAGCAGCCCCCCAAAACCAGCGGGGGGACTCTACGAGCAGTACTTC. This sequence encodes CASSPPKPAGGLYEQYF.

CDR3 region: CASSPNRVSRYGYTF. CDR3 DNA sequence: TGTGCCAGCAGCCCGAACAGGGTCTCGAGATATGGCTACACCTTC. The chain has TRBV5-6 and TRBJ1-2; maybe TRBD1 (6 bases). V lost 4 bases, J lost 5 bases, and 18 bases lay in between. This CDR3 has 15 amino acids. In germline, CDR1 is SGHDT, CDR2 YYEEEE.

In DNA form, the CDR3 reads TGTGCCAGCAGCTTACTAGCGGGGGCCAGGGAGACCCAGTACTTC. Translating it yields CASSLLAGARETQYF. The rearrangement uses TRBV7-3 and TRBJ2-5; TRBD2 matches 10 bases. Germline assignment: CDR1 SGHTA and CDR2 FQGTGA. The CDR3 is 15 residues long. V was clipped by 2 bases and J by 5 bases; unmatched bases: 5. Variable domain in full (rest from reference TRBV7-3 and TRBJ2-5): GAGVSQTPSNKVTEKGKYVELRCDPISGHTALYWYRQSLGQGPEFLIYFQGTGAADDSGLPNDRFFAVRPEGSVSTLKIQRTERGDSAVYLCASSLLAGARETQYFGPGTRLLVL.

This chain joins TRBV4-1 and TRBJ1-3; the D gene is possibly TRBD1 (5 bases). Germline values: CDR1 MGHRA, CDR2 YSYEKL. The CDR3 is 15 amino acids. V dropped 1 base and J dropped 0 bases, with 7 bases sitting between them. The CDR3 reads CASSQGQISGNTIYF. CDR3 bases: TGCGCCAGCAGCCAAGGACAGATCTCTGGAAACACCATATATTTT.